This TCR beta chain was sequenced for a study of shared clonotypes between healthy human individuals. Naive CD8 populations comprised CD45RO-negative cells positively selected for CCR7, excluding terminally differentiated effector memory CD45RA+ cells. The method was immunoSEQ multiplex PCR; TCRdb's version includes in-frame clones alone and lacks a portion of them. Of about 700,000 clones listed, roughly nine tenths are singletons. The ends lost 6 bases at V and 5 bases at J; junction bases unmatched: 13. This CDR3 region has 16 residues. CDR1 is WNHNN, CDR2 SYGVQD, per germline (reference sequence).

The chain carries TRBV10-1 and TRBJ2-5, with 9 bases matching TRBD1. What was sequenced was naive CD8+ T cells sorted from blood. The sequence derives from a man in his thirties or forties in good health. Written as DNA, the CDR3 is TGCGCCAGCAGCCACTACCGGGACAGGGAATTGGAGACCCAGTACTTC. The encoded protein is CASSHYRDRELETQYF.